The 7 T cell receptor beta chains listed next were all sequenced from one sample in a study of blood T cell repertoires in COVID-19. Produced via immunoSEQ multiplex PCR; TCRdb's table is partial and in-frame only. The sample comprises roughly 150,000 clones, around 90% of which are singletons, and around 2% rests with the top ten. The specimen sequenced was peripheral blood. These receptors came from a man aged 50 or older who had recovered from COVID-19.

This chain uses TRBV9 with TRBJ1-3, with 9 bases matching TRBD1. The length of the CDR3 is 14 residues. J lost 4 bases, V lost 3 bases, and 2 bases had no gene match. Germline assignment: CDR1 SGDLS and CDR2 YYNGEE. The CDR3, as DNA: TGTGCCAGCAGCGCCGGGACAGGGGGAAACACCATATATTTT. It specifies CASSAGTGGNTIYF.

CDR3 bases: TGTGCCAGCAGCTTAGTAACTTGGGCGGGACAGGGTTCCTACGAGCAGTACTTC. Translation gives CASSLVTWAGQGSYEQYF. The chain combines TRBV7-6 with TRBJ2-7; 9 bases align to TRBD1. Germline CDR1 and CDR2: SGHVS and FNYEAQ. V was clipped by 1 base and J by 1 base; unmatched bases: 11. The CDR3 has 18 amino acids.

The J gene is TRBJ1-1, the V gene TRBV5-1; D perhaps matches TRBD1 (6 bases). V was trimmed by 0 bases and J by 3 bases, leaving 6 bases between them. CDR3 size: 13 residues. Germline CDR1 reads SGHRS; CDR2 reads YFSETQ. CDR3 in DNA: TGCGCCAGCAGCTTGGGACAGGACACTGAAGCTTTCTTT. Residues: CASSLGQDTEAFF.

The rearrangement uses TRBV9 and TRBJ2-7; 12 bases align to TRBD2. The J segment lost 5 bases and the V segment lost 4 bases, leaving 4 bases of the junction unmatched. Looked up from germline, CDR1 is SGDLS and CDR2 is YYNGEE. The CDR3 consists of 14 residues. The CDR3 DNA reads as TGTGCCAGCAGCCTAGCGGGAGGGTTTAACGAGCAGTACTTC. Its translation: CASSLAGGFNEQYF.

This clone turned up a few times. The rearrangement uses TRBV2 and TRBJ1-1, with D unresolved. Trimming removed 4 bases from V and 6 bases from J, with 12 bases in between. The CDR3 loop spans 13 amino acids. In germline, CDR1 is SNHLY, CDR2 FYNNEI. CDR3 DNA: TGTGCCAGCAGTGTCTATGGACTCGCTGAAGCTTTCTTT. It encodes CASSVYGLAEAFF.

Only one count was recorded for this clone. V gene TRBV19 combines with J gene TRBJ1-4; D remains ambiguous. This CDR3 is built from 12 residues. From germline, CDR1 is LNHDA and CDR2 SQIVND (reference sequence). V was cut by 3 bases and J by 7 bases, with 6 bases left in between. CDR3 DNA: TGTGCCAGTAGTATTCTCGGTGAAAAACTGTTTTTT. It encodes CASSILGEKLFF.

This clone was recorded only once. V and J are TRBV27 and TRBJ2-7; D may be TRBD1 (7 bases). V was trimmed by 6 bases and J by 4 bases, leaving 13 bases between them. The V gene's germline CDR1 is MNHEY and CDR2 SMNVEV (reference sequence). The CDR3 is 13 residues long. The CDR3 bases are TGTGCCAGCAGCCCCAGGGGGAGGTACGAGCAGTACTTC. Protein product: CASSPRGRYEQYF.